This T cell receptor beta chain was observed in a study of T cells in Graves' hyperthyroidism and ophthalmopathy. TCR beta CDR3 sequences were amplified from RNA transcripts. During a first-round RT-PCR of the TCR CDR3, the HTBI primer set was used. TCRdb recomputed calls from the multiplex PCR reads with MiXCR, one row per CDR3 protein. Among about 640,000 distinct CDR3 sequences, less than 25% were seen once, and the ten largest hold 30% to 40%. In the ophthalmopathy cohort, Clinical Activity Score was at least 3, NOSPECS grade at least 4, and duration under 3 months. Trimming took 5 bases from V and 6 from J, leaving 8 bases between them. Germline V CDR1 and CDR2: MDHEN, SYDVKM. The CDR3 contains 12 residues.

The specimen sequenced was blood. The source is a man between 25 and 39 years old with Graves' ophthalmopathy. J is TRBJ1-5 and V is TRBV28; possible D gene TRBD1, 5 bases. The CDR3, as DNA: TGTGCCAGCAGTCAGGGCTCTCAGCCCCAGCATTTT. Translation: CASSQGSQPQHF.